Following are 21 T cell receptor beta chains from one sample sequenced in a study of T-cell reconstitution after alpha-beta-depleted transplantation in children. TCRbeta library construction was performed incorporating unique molecular identifiers. TCRdb recomputed calls from the PCR reads with MiXCR, one row per CDR3 protein. The sample has about 610,000 distinct CDR3 sequences, about 11% seen once. The specimen was PBMCs from the stem cell graft donor, collected from the stem cell graft. These receptors all stem from a human donor who donated a stem cell graft to a child with acute myeloid leukemia.

The table lists this clonotype with many counts. V is TRBV18 and J is TRBJ2-1, with D possibly being TRBD1 (5 bases). This CDR3 is built from 15 residues. Between the trimmed V and J ends, which lost 1 base and 7 bases, there was a span of 14 bases. Germline values: CDR1 KGHSH, CDR2 LQKENI. Here the CDR3 reads CASSPQVTVTNEQFF. The CDR3 coding sequence is TGTGCCAGCTCACCACAGGTGACAGTTACAAATGAGCAGTTCTTC.

Written as DNA, the CDR3 is TGTGCCAGCGGATATCTTACTAGCACAGATACGCAGTATTTT. Translated, it gives CASGYLTSTDTQYF. The chain employs TRBV6-1 and TRBJ2-3; D not certain. Germline V gives CDR1 MNHNS, CDR2 SASEGT. V dropped 8 bases and J dropped 0 bases, with 12 bases sitting between them. This CDR3 contains 14 residues.

This clonotype was seen a few times. The gene calls are TRBV9 and TRBJ2-7; D tentatively fits TRBD1 or TRBD2 (5 bases each). Germline V gene data show CDR1 as SGDLS and CDR2 as YYNGEE. The CDR3 runs 15 residues. V was pared by 3 bases and J by 2 bases, with 15 bases between. The CDR3 spells CASSASGTGPYEQYF. In DNA, the CDR3 is TGTGCCAGCAGCGCATCCGGGACGGGGCCCTACGAGCAGTACTTC.

This clonotype was observed a few times. This chain connects TRBV15 to TRBJ2-5; TRBD2 matches at 7 bases. This CDR3 has 14 amino acids. The germline gives CDR1 LNHNV, CDR2 YYDKDF (reference sequence). J lost 4 bases, V lost 5 bases, and 7 bases had no gene match. The CDR3 DNA is TGTGCCACCAGCGGGGGGAGGGGCGGAGAGACCCAGTACTTC. Amino acid sequence: CATSGGRGGETQYF. Filled out from reference TRBV15 and TRBJ2-5, the complete variable domain reads DAMVIQNPRYQVTQFGKPVTLSCSQTLNHNVMYWYQQKSSQAPKLLFHYYDKDFNNEADTPDNFQSRRPNTSFCFLDIRSPGLGDTAMYLCATSGGRGGETQYFGPGTRLLVL.

This clonotype was seen a few times. The chain carries TRBV7-6 and TRBJ2-5, with 7 positions matching TRBD2. Germline-derived CDR1 and CDR2 are SGHVS and FNYEAQ. The V gene end was trimmed by 5 bases and the J gene end by 4 bases; junction bases not matched to a gene: 10. The CDR3 loop spans 15 amino acids. The CDR3 sequence is CASSRSGMGRETQYF. The CDR3 coding sequence is TGTGCCAGCAGCAGAAGCGGGATGGGGAGAGAGACCCAGTACTTC.

Points on this clonotype: With a much larger clone just one base away, this may be a read error. J is TRBJ2-2 and V is TRBV9; 9 positions match TRBD2. There are 15 residues in the CDR3. CDR1 is SGDLS, CDR2 YYNGEE, per germline. Here the CDR3 DNA reads TGTGCCGGCAGCGGGGGGACAACGAACACCGGGGAGCTGTTTTTT. This codes for CAGSGGTTNTGELFF.

This clonotype was recorded a few times. The chain employs TRBV5-1 and TRBJ2-1; 10 bases are a match to TRBD2. The length of the CDR3 is 13 residues. Germline loops: CDR1 SGHRS, CDR2 YFSETQ. The trim removed 4 bases at V and 10 bases at J, leaving 5 bases unmatched. The CDR3 spells CASSPSSGREQFF. The CDR3 DNA follows: TGCGCCAGCAGCCCTTCTAGCGGGAGAGAGCAGTTCTTC.

This clonotype was detected ten times or more. This chain links TRBV7-9 with TRBJ2-5, with TRBD1 as a possible D gene (6 bases). The V gene's germline CDR1 is SEHNR and CDR2 FQNEAQ (reference sequence). The CDR3 has 14 amino acids. V gave up 5 bases and J gave up 5 bases, with 15 bases separating them. CDR3 nucleotides: TGTGCCAGCAGCGCGTCACAGGGATCGGAGACCCAGTACTTC. Its translation: CASSASQGSETQYF.

Ten or more counts support this clonotype. This chain's CDR3 is CSASTNNEQFF. CDR3 in DNA: TGCAGTGCGAGTACAAACAATGAGCAGTTCTTC. This chain links TRBV20-1 with TRBJ2-1; D is uncertain. V was clipped by 6 bases and J by 5 bases, with 8 bases between them. Germline CDR1 and CDR2: DFQATT and SNEGSKA (reference sequence). This CDR3 spans 11 amino acids.

This clonotype has more than one count but fewer than ten. J is TRBJ2-2 and V is TRBV6-2 or TRBV6-3; D is unclear. V was cut by 6 bases and J by 3 bases, with 5 bases left in between. CDR1 and CDR2 from the germline V gene are MNHEY and SVGEGT. The length of the CDR3 is 12 residues. The chain's CDR3 is CASREDTGELFF. The CDR3, as DNA: TGTGCCAGCAGAGAGGACACCGGGGAGCTGTTTTTT.

A few counts support this clonotype. The gene calls are TRBV6-1 and TRBJ2-7; 10 positions agree with TRBD1. V trimming: 5 bases; J trimming: 3 bases; junction bases outside the gene matches: 13. Germline CDR1 and CDR2: MNHNS and SASEGT. The CDR3 has 17 residues. The CDR3 DNA is TGTGCCAGCAGTCGATCGGGGTCGGGACAGGGGCGCTACGAGCAGTACTTC. It is translated as CASSRSGSGQGRYEQYF.

At least ten counts were recorded for this clonotype. The CDR3 nucleotides read TGTGCCAGCAGACGGAGGGGGAACTCCTACAATGAGCAGTTCTTC. Its protein product is CASRRRGNSYNEQFF. V usage is TRBV12-3 or TRBV12-4 and J usage is TRBJ2-1; D may correspond to TRBD1 or TRBD2 (6 bases each). Trimming removed 6 bases at V and 0 bases at J, with 12 bases between. The CDR3 runs 15 residues.

The chain has TRBV7-2 and TRBJ2-5; 14 bases fit TRBD2. With V trimmed by 8 bases and J by 1 base, 6 bases remained unmatched. Germline V CDR1 and CDR2: SGHTA, FQGNSA. This CDR3 has 16 residues. CDR3 region: CASGRGLAGVQETQYF. CDR3 DNA: TGTGCCAGCGGACGGGGACTAGCGGGAGTCCAAGAGACCCAGTACTTC.

This clonotype showed up just a few times. The rearrangement joins TRBV4-3 to TRBJ2-1; tentatively, D is TRBD2 (6 bases). With 0 bases removed from V and 6 bases from J, the gap between germline ends came to 18 bases. Per the germline V gene, CDR1 is LGHNA and CDR2 is YSLEER. CDR3 length equals 17 residues. The CDR3 sequence: CASSQDRHGGVGNEQFF. The CDR3, as DNA: TGCGCCAGCAGCCAAGATCGACACGGCGGGGTAGGCAATGAGCAGTTCTTC.

The chain employs TRBV19 and TRBJ1-1; D call uncertain. The CDR3 contains 14 residues. CDR1 LNHDA and CDR2 SQIVND come from the germline V gene (reference sequence). Trimming took 4 bases from V and 7 from J, leaving 16 bases between them. CDR3 nucleotide sequence: TGTGCCAGTAGTACATCGTTGGGTTCTTTTGAAGCTTTCTTT. This codes for CASSTSLGSFEAFF.

The V and J genes are TRBV5-1 and TRBJ2-7; 10 bases line up with TRBD1. In germline, CDR1 is SGHRS, CDR2 YFSETQ. This CDR3 comprises 16 residues. Trimming took 0 bases from V and 7 from J; bases not matched to a gene: 10. The CDR3 DNA reads TGCGCCAGCAGCTTGGTCCCGACAGGGGGCACGACGGAGCAGTACTTC. Its protein product is CASSLVPTGGTTEQYF. The whole variable domain, remainder taken from reference TRBV5-1 and TRBJ2-7, is KAGVTQTPRYLIKTRGQQVTLSCSPISGHRSVSWYQQTPGQGLQFLFEYFSETQRNKGNFPGRFSGRQFSNSRSEMNVSTLELGDSALYLCASSLVPTGGTTEQYFGPGTRLTVT.

This clonotype was counted between two and nine times. The chain joins TRBV7-2 to TRBJ2-3, with 12 positions matching TRBD2. V lost 2 bases and J lost 6; bases outside the gene matches: 3. The CDR3 consists of 15 residues. CDR1 and CDR2 from the germline V gene are SGHTA and FQGNSA. CDR3 residues: CASSLWTSGTDTQYF. The CDR3 nucleotides read TGTGCCAGCAGCTTATGGACTAGCGGGACGGATACGCAGTATTTT.

This clonotype has more than one count but fewer than ten. The chain is built from TRBV27 and TRBJ2-5; 8 bases match TRBD2. Germline V gene sequence: CDR1 MNHEY, CDR2 SMNVEV (reference sequence). With V trimmed by 5 bases and J by 2 bases, 10 bases remained unmatched. This CDR3 has 16 residues. The DNA for the CDR3 is TGTGCCAGCAGTAAATCGGGAGGGACCCCACAAGAGACCCAGTACTTC. Translation gives CASSKSGGTPQETQYF.

The rearrangement joins TRBV30 to TRBJ1-5; 9 nucleotides line up with TRBD1. V lost 7 bases and J lost 2; bases outside the gene matches: 3. There are 13 residues in the CDR3. Germline V gene sequence: CDR1 GTSNPN, CDR2 SVGIG (reference sequence). The CDR3 reads CAFTGGGNQPQHF. The CDR3 nucleotides are TGTGCCTTCACAGGGGGCGGCAATCAGCCCCAGCATTTT.

The genes are TRBV20-1 and TRBJ2-7; D is unclear. Germline assignment: CDR1 DFQATT and CDR2 SNEGSKA (reference sequence). The CDR3 extends over 12 amino acids. Trimming took off 7 bases at V and 0 bases at J, with 10 bases between the two ends. CDR3 coding DNA: TGCAGTGTGCGGTTGAGCTCCTACGAGCAGTACTTC. Amino acids: CSVRLSSYEQYF.

This clonotype has just a few counts. This chain uses TRBV6-5 with TRBJ2-5; TRBD2 matches at 10 bases. J lost 5 bases, V lost 2 bases, and 5 bases had no gene match. Germline V gene lookup returns CDR1 MNHEY and CDR2 SVGAGI. This CDR3 spans 15 amino acids. The CDR3 nucleotides are TGTGCCAGCAGTTACGGGTCTAGCGGGAGTGAGACCCAGTACTTC. Encoded protein: CASSYGSSGSETQYF.